This TCR beta chain was obtained from a study of blood T cells in healthy people across ages. The second PCR ran 7 to 11 cycles with a sample-barcoded 5' primer and J-beta primers. MiXCR was run by TCRdb on the 5' RACE reads, yielding one entry per CDR3 protein. The sample includes about 640,000 distinct CDR3 sequences, under 70% of them seen just once. The receptor's source is a man aged 55 to 70 in good health. Sequenced input: blood.

The CDR3 DNA follows: TGTGCTAGTGGTCTTGAAACGGGCCGCTACAATGAGCAGTTCTTC. Translated: CASGLETGRYNEQFF. The chain has TRBV12-5 and TRBJ2-1; no definite D call. The CDR3 consists of 15 residues. Germline CDR1 and CDR2: LGHNT and FRNRAP. V shed 5 bases and J shed 3 bases, with 14 bases lying between them.